One and the same sample provided the 14 T cell receptor beta chains below, sequenced in a study of cytomegalovirus exposure and HLA in healthy donors. Some clones are missing from TCRdb's copy, which holds only in-frame ones; the method was immunoSEQ multiplex PCR. This table holds some 54,000 clones, 80% to 95% found once. The sample was PBMCs. Receptors originate from a man aged 18 to 29 in good health and CMV-seronegative.

This clone was found once. This chain links TRBV11-1 with TRBJ2-5; TRBD1 might be the D (7 bases). The V end was cut by 1 base, the J end by 10 bases, with 10 bases between. The CDR3 is 12 residues long. Germline V gene data show CDR1 as SGHAT and CDR2 as FQDESV (reference sequence). CDR3 sequence reads: CASSLGQGGQYF. Here the CDR3 DNA reads TGTGCCAGCAGCTTAGGGCAGGGGGGCCAGTACTTC.

This clone is a singleton in its sample. The chain recombines TRBV28 with TRBJ1-5, with a weak D call TRBD1 (6 bases). Germline V lookup: CDR1 MDHEN, CDR2 SYDVKM. Between the trimmed V and J ends, which lost 6 bases and 1 base, there was a span of 19 bases. The CDR3 contains 17 residues. The CDR3 region is CASRQTGKSVSNQPQHF. The CDR3 DNA reads as TGTGCCAGCAGACAAACAGGGAAATCGGTGAGCAATCAGCCCCAGCATTTT.

The V call is TRBV9, the J call TRBJ2-4, with D maybe TRBD2 (6 bases). With 0 bases removed from V and 8 bases from J, the gap between germline ends came to 12 bases. The CDR3 extends over 14 amino acids. CDR1 is SGDLS, CDR2 YYNGEE, per germline. The CDR3 here is CASSVEGGIDIQYF. The CDR3 DNA reads as TGTGCCAGCAGCGTAGAAGGCGGGATTGACATTCAGTACTTC.

The chain uses TRBV21-1 and TRBJ2-6; no check of the table's D call, TRBD2, against the DNA was made. TRBV21-1 is recorded as a pseudogene. The CDR3 is made up of 15 amino acids. CDR3 in amino acids: CAGDFLPAGANVLTF. The CDR3 nucleotides are TGTGCCGGGGACTTTCTTCCGGCAGGGGCCAACGTCCTGACTTTC.

This clone is labeled as medium-sized. The chain carries TRBV6-4 and TRBJ2-1; unclear D gene. Germline values: CDR1 MRHNA, CDR2 SNTAGT. CDR3 length equals 13 residues. The germline V and J ends were trimmed by 5 bases and 2 bases, with 7 bases remaining between them. CDR3 nucleotides: TGTGCCAGCAGTAAAACTACCTACAATGAGCAGTTCTTC. This gives the protein CASSKTTYNEQFF.

V is TRBV11-2 and J is TRBJ1-5; TRBD1 matches at 7 bases. The CDR3 totals 14 residues. V lost 5 bases, J lost 5 bases, and 6 bases stayed unmatched. Germline V CDR1 and CDR2: SGHAT, FQNNGV. The chain's CDR3 is CASSPTGVDQPQHF. DNA for the CDR3: TGTGCCAGCAGCCCTACAGGGGTGGATCAGCCCCAGCATTTT.

V usage is TRBV19 and J usage is TRBJ2-3; possibly TRBD1 for D (5 bases). CDR3 length: 15 amino acids. V gave up 5 bases and J gave up 2 bases, with 14 bases separating them. Germline CDR1 and CDR2: LNHDA and SQIVND (reference sequence). The CDR3 is CASSARATPTDTQYF. The CDR3 DNA follows: TGTGCCAGTAGTGCCAGGGCCACCCCCACAGATACGCAGTATTTT.

A single count supports this clone. This chain links TRBV10-1 with TRBJ2-3; a possible D gene is TRBD2 (5 bases). In germline, CDR1 is WNHNN, CDR2 SYGVQD (reference sequence). There are 14 residues in the CDR3. The V and J ends lost 5 bases and 7 bases respectively, with 16 bases between them. CDR3 DNA sequence: TGCGCCAGCAGTTCCGGCGGGCTTACATATACGCAGTATTTT. Amino acids: CASSSGGLTYTQYF.

The chain uses TRBV11-2 and TRBJ1-4; D is unresolved. Germline loops: CDR1 SGHAT, CDR2 FQNNGV. This CDR3 spans 17 amino acids. Trimming removed 1 base at V and 0 bases at J, with 12 bases between. The CDR3 bases are TGTGCCAGCAGCTTAGTTCCCCATATAGCAACTAATGAAAAACTGTTTTTT. Its protein product is CASSLVPHIATNEKLFF.

J is TRBJ2-4 and V is TRBV18; D possibly corresponds to TRBD2 (6 bases). Trimming removed 5 bases from V and 8 bases from J, with 16 bases in between. Germline-derived CDR1 and CDR2 are KGHSH and LQKENI. This CDR3 is built from 14 residues. The CDR3 sequence: CASSSDVGGDIQYF. CDR3 bases: TGTGCCAGCTCATCGGACGTCGGGGGTGACATTCAGTACTTC. Full variable domain (outside the CDR3, taken from reference TRBV18 and TRBJ2-4): NAGVMQNPRHLVRRRGQEARLRCSPMKGHSHVYWYRQLPEEGLKFMVYLQKENIIDESGMPKERFSAEFPKEGPSILRIQQVVRGDSAAYFCASSSDVGGDIQYFGAGTRLSVL.

The chain recombines TRBV9 with TRBJ1-4, with D uncertain. The CDR3 extends over 15 amino acids. Germline V gene lookup returns CDR1 SGDLS and CDR2 YYNGEE. The V and J ends lost 0 bases and 1 base respectively, with 7 bases between them. The CDR3 protein is CASSVEGGTNEKLFF. CDR3 bases: TGTGCCAGCAGCGTAGAGGGAGGAACTAATGAAAAACTGTTTTTT.

This chain connects TRBV29-1 to TRBJ1-4; D call uncertain. CDR1 is SQVTM and CDR2 is ANQGSEA in the germline V gene. This CDR3 region has 14 residues. With 0 bases removed from V and 0 bases from J, the gap between germline ends came to 5 bases. The CDR3 nucleotides read TGCAGCGTTGAAGATAGCACAACTAATGAAAAACTGTTTTTT. Translating it yields CSVEDSTTNEKLFF.

The chain employs TRBV4-2 and TRBJ2-3; 11 bases align to TRBD2. This CDR3 spans 14 amino acids. Germline V gene lookup returns CDR1 LGHNA and CDR2 YNFKEQ. V dropped 9 bases and J dropped 4; count of bases not matched to a gene: 6. This chain's CDR3 is CASSSGRSADTQYF. The CDR3 nucleotides are TGTGCCAGTTCTAGCGGGAGGAGCGCAGATACGCAGTATTTT.

This sequence joins TRBV27 and TRBJ2-1; D may be TRBD1 (6 bases). Looked up from germline, CDR1 is MNHEY and CDR2 is SMNVEV (reference sequence). With 2 bases removed from V and 2 bases from J, the gap between germline ends came to 19 bases. The CDR3 is 18 amino acids. CDR3 sequence: CASSLRIVTQGTYNEQFF. DNA for the CDR3: TGTGCCAGCAGTTTAAGGATCGTAACACAGGGCACCTACAATGAGCAGTTCTTC.